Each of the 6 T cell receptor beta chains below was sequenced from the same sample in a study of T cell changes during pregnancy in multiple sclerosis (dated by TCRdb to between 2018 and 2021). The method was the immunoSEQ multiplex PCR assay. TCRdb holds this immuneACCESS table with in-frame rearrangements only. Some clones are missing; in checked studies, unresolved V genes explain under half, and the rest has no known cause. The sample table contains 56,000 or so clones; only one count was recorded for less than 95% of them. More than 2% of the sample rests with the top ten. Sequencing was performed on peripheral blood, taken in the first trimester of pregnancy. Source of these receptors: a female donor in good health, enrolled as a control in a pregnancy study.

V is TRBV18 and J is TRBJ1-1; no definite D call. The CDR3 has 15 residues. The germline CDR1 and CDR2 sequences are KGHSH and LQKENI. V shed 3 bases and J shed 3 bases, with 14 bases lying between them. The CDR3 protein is CASSPNQSGDTEAFF. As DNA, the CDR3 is TGTGCCAGCTCACCCAACCAATCCGGGGACACTGAAGCTTTCTTT.

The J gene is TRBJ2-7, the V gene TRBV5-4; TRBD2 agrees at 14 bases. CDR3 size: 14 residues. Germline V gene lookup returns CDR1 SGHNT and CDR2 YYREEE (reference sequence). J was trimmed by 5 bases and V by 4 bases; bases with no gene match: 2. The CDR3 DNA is TGTGCCAGCAGCGGGGGACTAGCGGGAGACGAGCAGTACTTC. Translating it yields CASSGGLAGDEQYF.

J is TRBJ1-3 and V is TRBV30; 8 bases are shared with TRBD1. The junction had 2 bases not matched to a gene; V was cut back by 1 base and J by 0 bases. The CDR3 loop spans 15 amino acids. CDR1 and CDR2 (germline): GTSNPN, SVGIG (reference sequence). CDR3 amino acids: CAWSGGQDSGNTIYF. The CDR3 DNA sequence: TGTGCCTGGAGTGGGGGACAGGACTCTGGAAACACCATATATTTT.

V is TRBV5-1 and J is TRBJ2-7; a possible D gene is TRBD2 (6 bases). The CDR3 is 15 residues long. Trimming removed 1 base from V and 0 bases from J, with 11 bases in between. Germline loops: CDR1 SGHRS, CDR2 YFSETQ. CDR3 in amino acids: CASSLRTGGSYEQYF. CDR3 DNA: TGCGCCAGCAGCTTGAGGACCGGGGGCTCCTACGAGCAGTACTTC.

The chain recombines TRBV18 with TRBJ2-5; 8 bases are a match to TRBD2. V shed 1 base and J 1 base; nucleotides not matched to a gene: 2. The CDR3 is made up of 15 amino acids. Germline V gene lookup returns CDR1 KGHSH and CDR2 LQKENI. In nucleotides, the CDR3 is TGTGCCAGCTCACCACTAGCGGGGAGCCAAGAGACCCAGTACTTC. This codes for CASSPLAGSQETQYF.

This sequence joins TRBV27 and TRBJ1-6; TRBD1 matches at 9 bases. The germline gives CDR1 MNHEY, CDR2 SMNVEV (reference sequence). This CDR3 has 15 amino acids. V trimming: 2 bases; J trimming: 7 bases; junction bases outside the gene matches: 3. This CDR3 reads CASSLGQGRNSPLHF. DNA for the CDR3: TGTGCCAGCAGTTTAGGACAGGGGAGGAATTCACCCCTCCACTTT.